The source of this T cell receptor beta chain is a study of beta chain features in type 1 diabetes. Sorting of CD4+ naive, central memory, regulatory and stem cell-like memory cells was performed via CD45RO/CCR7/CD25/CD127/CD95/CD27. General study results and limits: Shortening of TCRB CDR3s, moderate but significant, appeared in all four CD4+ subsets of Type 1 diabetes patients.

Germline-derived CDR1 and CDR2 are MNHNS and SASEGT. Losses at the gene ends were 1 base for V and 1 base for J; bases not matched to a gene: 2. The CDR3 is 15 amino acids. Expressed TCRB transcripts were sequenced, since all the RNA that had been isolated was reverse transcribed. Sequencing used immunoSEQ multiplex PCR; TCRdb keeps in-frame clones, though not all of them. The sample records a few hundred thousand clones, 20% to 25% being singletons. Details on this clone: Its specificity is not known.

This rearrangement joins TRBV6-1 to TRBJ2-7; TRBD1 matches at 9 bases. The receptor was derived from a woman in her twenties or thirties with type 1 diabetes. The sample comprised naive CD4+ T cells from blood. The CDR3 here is CASSEGGTGSYEQYF. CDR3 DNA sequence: TGTGCCAGCAGTGAAGGAGGGACAGGGTCCTACGAGCAGTACTTC.